One and the same sample provided the 32 T cell receptor beta chains below, sequenced in a study of blood T cell repertoires in COVID-19 (dated by TCRdb to the early 2020s). The library came from the immunoSEQ multiplex PCR assay. The table was pulled from immuneACCESS by TCRdb, which kept in-frame rearrangements only. Such tables lose some clones; where checked, under half of the loss comes from unresolved V genes, and the rest has no known cause. For this sample there are approximately 260,000 clones; about 88% appear just once. 3.6% of the sample lies in the top ten. The sequenced sample consisted of peripheral blood. The origin of the receptors is a man between 18 and 29 years old with active or convalescent COVID-19.

V and J are TRBV5-4 and TRBJ2-1; 11 nucleotides line up with TRBD1. Unmatched junction bases numbered 6, after V lost 4 bases and J lost 3 bases. In germline, CDR1 is SGHNT, CDR2 YYREEE (reference sequence). The length of the CDR3 is 16 residues. The CDR3 bases are TGTGCCAGCAGCGGAGGGGGGACAGGGGGCTACAATGAGCAGTTCTTC. This encodes CASSGGGTGGYNEQFF.

Concerning this clone itself: The identical CDR3 is also encoded by other nucleotide sequences in the sample. This chain joins TRBV9 and TRBJ1-3; D unresolved. CDR1 SGDLS and CDR2 YYNGEE come from the germline V gene. V was shortened by 2 bases and J by 0 bases, with 6 bases between the two germline ends. The CDR3 contains 14 residues. The CDR3 DNA follows: TGTGCCAGCAGCGTGGCCAGCTCTGGAAACACCATATATTTT. It codes for CASSVASSGNTIYF.

The chain employs TRBV6-6 and TRBJ1-1; no firm D call. Germline loops: CDR1 MNHNY, CDR2 SVGAGI (reference sequence). Trimming left V 4 bases short and J 8 bases short, with 11 bases between. This CDR3 contains 12 residues. The CDR3 DNA reads TGTGCCAGCAGTTGGGCGGGTCCCGAAGCTTTCTTT. Translated, it gives CASSWAGPEAFF.

The chain is built from TRBV29-1 and TRBJ2-7; 10 bases agree with TRBD1. This CDR3 has 14 residues. CDR1 and CDR2 (germline): SQVTM, ANQGSEA. Losses at the gene ends were 4 bases for V and 5 bases for J; bases not matched to a gene: 8. CDR3 DNA: TGCAGCGTTGCACGAGGACAGGGGGTGGACGAGCAGTACTTC. Its protein product is CSVARGQGVDEQYF.

The chain recombines TRBV4-2 with TRBJ2-7; TRBD1 matches 9 bases. V trimming: 4 bases; J trimming: 5 bases; junction bases outside the gene matches: 9. The CDR3 consists of 15 residues. CDR1 and CDR2 from the germline V gene are LGHNA and YNFKEQ. Written as DNA, the CDR3 is TGTGCCAGCAGCCTCCCCGGGACAGGGACCGACGAGCAGTACTTC. Protein product: CASSLPGTGTDEQYF.

The V gene is TRBV5-5, the J gene TRBJ2-4; TRBD1 might be the D (7 bases). Germline CDR1 reads SGHKS; CDR2 reads YYEKEE (reference sequence). The CDR3 extends over 13 amino acids. V was cut by 4 bases and J by 8 bases, with 13 bases left in between. The CDR3 DNA is TGTGCCAGCAGCCCCCAGGGGGGTGACATTCAGTACTTC. Translating gives CASSPQGGDIQYF. Drawing the rest from reference TRBV5-5 and TRBJ2-4, the complete variable domain is DAGVTQSPTHLIKTRGQQVTLRCSPISGHKSVSWYQQVLGQGPQFIFQYYEKEERGRGNFPDRFSARQFPNYSSELNVNALLLGDSALYLCASSPQGGDIQYFGAGTRLSVL.

This sequence joins TRBV6-5 and TRBJ1-2; no reliable D call. V was trimmed by 3 bases and J by 8 bases, leaving 10 bases between them. Germline assignment: CDR1 MNHEY and CDR2 SVGAGI. The CDR3 extends over 12 amino acids. In DNA form, the CDR3 reads TGTGCCAGCAGTTATAGCGGTGGCGGCTACACCTTC. Protein: CASSYSGGGYTF.

Only one count was recorded for this clone. The chain employs TRBV6-1 and TRBJ1-1; D is unresolved. Germline lookup yields CDR1 MNHNS and CDR2 SASEGT. V was pared by 1 base and J by 5 bases, with 11 bases between. The CDR3 is 14 residues long. CDR3 coding DNA: TGTGCCAGCAGTGAAGTATCTTGGAGGACTGAAGCTTTCTTT. Translated, it gives CASSEVSWRTEAFF.

This chain uses TRBV2 with TRBJ1-2; possible D gene TRBD1, 5 bases. V was shortened by 9 bases and J by 7 bases, with 15 bases between the two germline ends. This CDR3 contains 12 residues. CDR1 is SNHLY, CDR2 FYNNEI, per germline. This CDR3 is CARQDPGGGYTF. For the CDR3, the DNA is TGTGCCAGACAGGACCCGGGAGGTGGCTACACCTTC.

V and J are TRBV10-2 and TRBJ1-1, with 7 bases fitting TRBD1. The germline CDR1 and CDR2 sequences are WSHSY and SAAADI. With V trimmed by 6 bases and J by 5 bases, 12 bases remained unmatched. CDR3 size: 15 residues. The CDR3: CASRDRVFQQTEAFF. The CDR3 nucleotides are TGCGCCAGCAGAGACAGGGTGTTCCAACAGACTGAAGCTTTCTTT.

V usage is TRBV19 and J usage is TRBJ2-5, with TRBD1 identical over 7 bases. V was clipped by 7 bases and J by 5 bases; unmatched bases: 7. The germline V gene encodes CDR1 LNHDA and CDR2 SQIVND (reference sequence). This CDR3 is built from 13 residues. CDR3 loop: CASIDRAGETQYF. CDR3 sequence (DNA): TGTGCCAGTATTGACAGGGCTGGGGAGACCCAGTACTTC. The entire variable domain, with the rest obtained from reference TRBV19 and TRBJ2-5, is as follows: DGGITQSPKYLFRKEGQNVTLSCEQNLNHDAMYWYRQDPGQGLRLIYYSQIVNDFQKGDIAEGYSVSREKKESFPLTVTSAQKNPTAFYLCASIDRAGETQYFGPGTRLLVL.

The V and J genes are TRBV19 and TRBJ1-4; D remains unclear. V shed 0 bases and J shed 0 bases, with 5 bases lying between them. The CDR3 spans 15 residues. Germline CDR1 and CDR2: LNHDA and SQIVND (reference sequence). The CDR3 is CASSIETATNEKLFF. The CDR3 nucleotides are TGTGCCAGTAGTATAGAAACTGCAACTAATGAAAAACTGTTTTTT.

The chain joins TRBV7-3 to TRBJ2-1, with a possible D match to TRBD1 (5 bases). The germline CDR1 and CDR2 sequences are SGHTA and FQGTGA. Trimming took 1 base from V and 7 from J, leaving 8 bases between them. The CDR3 loop spans 13 amino acids. The CDR3 DNA is TGTGCCAGCAGCTTAATAAGGGGAAATGAGCAGTTCTTC. Translated: CASSLIRGNEQFF.

This clone turned up a few times. The J gene is TRBJ2-7, the V gene TRBV11-2, with 8 positions matching TRBD2. Germline lookup yields CDR1 SGHAT and CDR2 FQNNGV. The J segment lost 4 bases and the V segment lost 5 bases, leaving 19 bases of the junction unmatched. The CDR3 has 18 residues. The CDR3 protein is CASSPLNSLSGRGYEQYF. The CDR3 DNA is TGTGCCAGCAGCCCCCTAAACTCCCTAAGCGGGAGAGGGTACGAGCAGTACTTC.

With regard to this clone: The same CDR3 also results from other DNA sequences found in this sample. The chain joins TRBV6-1 to TRBJ2-2, with TRBD1 as a possible D gene (5 bases). CDR1 and CDR2 from the germline V gene are MNHNS and SASEGT. CDR3 length: 14 amino acids. Trimming pared 2 bases from V and 1 base from J, leaving 5 bases between. The CDR3 protein is CASSETGNTGELFF. DNA for the CDR3: TGTGCCAGCAGTGAAACAGGGAACACCGGGGAGCTGTTTTTT.

This clone appeared once. This rearrangement joins TRBV12-1 to TRBJ2-7; the table assigns TRBD2, which was not confirmed against the DNA. TRBV12-1 is tagged as a pseudogene. The CDR3 covers 16 residues. The CDR3 DNA reads as TGTGCCAGCAGCCGACTAGAGGGACGCGAATCCTACGAGCAGTACTTC. Its protein product is CASSRLEGRESYEQYF.

In its sample, this clone was seen once. The V call is TRBV6-5, the J call TRBJ2-3; 7 positions agree with TRBD2. CDR3 length: 13 amino acids. Losses at the gene ends were 6 bases for V and 2 bases for J; bases not matched to a gene: 2. Germline-derived CDR1 and CDR2 are MNHEY and SVGAGI. CDR3 amino acids: CASRGLSTDTQYF. CDR3 nucleotides: TGTGCCAGCAGGGGACTATCCACAGATACGCAGTATTTT.

This chain's CDR3 is CASSSQGREAGELFF. The CDR3 bases are TGTGCCAGCAGCTCCCAGGGGAGGGAAGCCGGGGAGCTGTTTTTT. The chain recombines TRBV7-2 with TRBJ2-2; D might be TRBD2 (7 bases). V was clipped by 4 bases and J by 6 bases, with 15 bases between them. There are 15 residues in the CDR3. Germline loops: CDR1 SGHTA, CDR2 FQGNSA.

In DNA form, the CDR3 reads TGTGCCAGCAGCCAGACGTCAGAGGACTCCCCCCCCAATCAGCCCCAGCATTTT. Amino acid sequence: CASSQTSEDSPPNQPQHF. The chain is built from TRBV7-2 and TRBJ1-5; D not certain. V was trimmed by 5 bases and J by 3 bases, leaving 23 bases between them. The CDR3 consists of 18 residues. Per the germline V gene, CDR1 is SGHTA and CDR2 is FQGNSA.

The chain joins TRBV6-2 or TRBV6-3 to TRBJ2-1; no clear D gene. The CDR3 is made up of 11 amino acids. CDR1 MNHEY and CDR2 SVGEGT come from the germline V gene. V was pared by 5 bases and J by 9 bases, with 8 bases between. The CDR3 DNA reads TGTGCCAGCAGTATTGCGAGTGAGCAGTTCTTC. It is translated as CASSIASEQFF.

This rearrangement joins TRBV3-1 (or the pseudogene TRBV3-2) to TRBJ1-3; no definite D call. V was cut by 4 bases and J by 4 bases, with 8 bases left in between. This CDR3 is 13 amino acids long. Germline values: CDR1 LGHDT, CDR2 YNNKEL (reference sequence). The CDR3 spells CASSLNKGNTIYF. The CDR3 DNA sequence: TGTGCCAGCAGCCTGAACAAGGGAAACACCATATATTTT.

The chain combines TRBV29-1 with TRBJ2-7; D might be TRBD1 (5 bases). V was pared by 4 bases and J by 1 base, with 5 bases between. The CDR3 is 11 residues long. CDR1 is SQVTM and CDR2 is ANQGSEA in the germline V gene. The CDR3 loop is CSVGQSYEQYF. CDR3 sequence (DNA): TGCAGCGTTGGACAGTCCTACGAGCAGTACTTC.

This chain connects TRBV6-5 to TRBJ2-1, with 8 bases identical to TRBD2. The CDR3 covers 14 residues. J lost 3 bases, V lost 4 bases, and 2 bases had no gene match. CDR1 is MNHEY, CDR2 SVGAGI, per germline. The CDR3 reads CASSSTSGYNEQFF. The CDR3 nucleotides read TGTGCCAGCAGTTCTACTAGCGGCTACAATGAGCAGTTCTTC.

V is TRBV6-5 and J is TRBJ1-1, with D unresolved. The CDR3 contains 14 residues. Per germline, CDR1 MNHEY and CDR2 SVGAGI. V gave up 4 bases and J gave up 6 bases, with 15 bases separating them. The CDR3: CASSSAESIAEAFF. The DNA for the CDR3 is TGTGCCAGCAGTTCGGCGGAATCGATCGCTGAAGCTTTCTTT.

The chain links TRBV2 to TRBJ1-1, with 10 bases aligning to TRBD1. CDR1 is SNHLY, CDR2 FYNNEI, per germline. Trimming at V came to 5 bases and at J to 7 bases, leaving 10 bases not matched to a gene. The CDR3 consists of 15 residues. DNA for the CDR3: TGTGCCAGCAGTTCCCCGGACAGGGGGGAGAATGAAGCTTTCTTT. Translated, it gives CASSSPDRGENEAFF. The whole variable domain, filled in from reference TRBV2 and TRBJ1-1, reads EPEVTQTPSHQVTQMGQEVILRCVPISNHLYFYWYRQILGQKVEFLVSFYNNEISEKSEIFDDQFSVERPDGSNFTLKIRSTKLEDSAMYFCASSSPDRGENEAFFGQGTRLTVV.

This clone was observed a handful of times. This rearrangement joins TRBV24-1 to TRBJ2-7, with D unclear. The CDR3 sequence is 12 residues long. Germline V gives CDR1 KGHDR, CDR2 SFDVKD. Trimming removed 12 bases from V and 0 bases from J, with 11 bases in between. The CDR3 loop reads CARFASSYEQYF. CDR3 nucleotides: TGTGCCCGCTTTGCCAGCTCCTACGAGCAGTACTTC.

The chain joins TRBV6-5 to TRBJ2-3; 7 bases match TRBD2. Germline CDR1 is MNHEY and CDR2 is SVGAGI. The CDR3 runs 14 residues. V was pared by 7 bases and J by 5 bases, with 9 bases of the junction left unmatched. CDR3 protein: CASTPGLNVDTQYF. The CDR3 region has the DNA TGTGCCAGCACACCGGGACTAAACGTAGATACGCAGTATTTT.

This chain joins TRBV24-1 and TRBJ1-6; unclear D gene. CDR1 and CDR2 (germline): KGHDR, SFDVKD. This CDR3 spans 14 amino acids. V was shortened by 5 bases and J by 7 bases, with 11 bases between the two germline ends. CDR3 in DNA: TGTGCCACCAGTGGAGGATCCAGCAATTCACCCCTCCACTTT. As protein: CATSGGSSNSPLHF.

The chain is built from TRBV30 and TRBJ1-6; TRBD1 matches 8 bases. Germline lookup yields CDR1 GTSNPN and CDR2 SVGIG (reference sequence). The CDR3 runs to 14 residues. Trimming removed 4 bases from V and 8 bases from J; junction bases left unmatched: 7. The CDR3: CAWTRTGRDSPLHF. CDR3 coding DNA: TGTGCCTGGACGCGGACAGGGAGAGATTCACCCCTCCACTTT. Together with reference TRBV30 and TRBJ1-6, the CDR3 gives the full variable domain: SQTIHQWPATLVQPVGSPLSLECTVEGTSNPNLYWYRQAAGRGLQLLFYSVGIGQISSEVPQNLSASRPQDRQFILSSKKLLLSDSGFYLCAWTRTGRDSPLHFGNGTRLTVT.

CDR3 residues: CASSLMTGDSYEQYF. CDR3 coding DNA: TGTGCCAGCAGCCTCATGACAGGGGACTCCTACGAGCAGTACTTC. This chain uses TRBV7-6 with TRBJ2-7; 8 nucleotides agree with TRBD1. The CDR3 length is 15 residues. Trimming removed 5 bases from V and 0 bases from J; junction bases left unmatched: 6. The germline gives CDR1 SGHVS, CDR2 FNYEAQ.

The DNA for the CDR3 is TGTGCCAGCAGCCAAGAAATGGGACTAGGGGAGACCCAGTACTTC. Its translation: CASSQEMGLGETQYF. The rearrangement links TRBV3-1 (or the pseudogene TRBV3-2) to TRBJ2-5, with 8 bases that match TRBD2. The CDR3 covers 15 residues. CDR1 is LGHDT and CDR2 is YNNKEL in the germline V gene (reference sequence). Trimming removed 0 bases from V and 5 bases from J; junction bases left unmatched: 5.

The rearrangement joins TRBV7-9 to TRBJ1-4; D gene ambiguous. CDR1 and CDR2 (germline): SEHNR, FQNEAQ (reference sequence). V lost 7 bases and J 4 bases, leaving 16 bases between the germline ends. The CDR3 is 15 residues long. The CDR3 sequence is CASTERRDGNEKLFF. In DNA form, the CDR3 reads TGTGCCAGCACTGAGCGGAGAGACGGTAATGAAAAACTGTTTTTT. Based on the CDR3 plus reference TRBV7-9 and TRBJ1-4, the full variable domain is DTGVSQNPRHKITKRGQNVTFRCDPISEHNRLYWYRQTLGQGPEFLTYFQNEAQLEKSRLLSDRFSAERPKGSFSTLEIQRTEQGDSAMYLCASTERRDGNEKLFFGSGTQLSVL.